A selection of T cell receptor beta chains follows, all from one sample in a study of cytomegalovirus exposure and HLA in healthy donors. Sequencing was performed with immunoSEQ multiplex PCR; in TCRdb, only in-frame clones are kept and a portion is missing. The sample shows around 160,000 clones, approximately 80% of them seen only once. Sequencing was done on a sample of PBMCs. The receptor source for this set is a male donor in good health and CMV-seronegative. Both conserved end residues are part of each CDR3. D genes are given only for firm matches. Part of the rows lack a size; the others show once, few, many or a class for expanded clones.

clone_size,v_call,d_call,j_call,cdr3_aa,cdr3_nt
.,TRBV9,.,TRBJ1-1,CASSAPPGDTEAFF,TGTGCCAGCAGCGCTCCCCCGGGGGACACTGAAGCTTTCTTT
.,TRBV30,.,TRBJ1-2,CAWSPRGKYGYTF,TGTGCCTGGAGCCCCCGGGGGAAGTATGGCTACACCTTC
.,TRBV7-3,TRBD1,TRBJ2-5,CASSPRTGAGETQYF,TGTGCCAGCAGCCCTCGGACAGGGGCAGGAGAGACCCAGTACTTC
.,TRBV10-3,.,TRBJ1-5,CAISDQGTDQPQHF,TGTGCCATCAGTGACCAGGGTACAGATCAGCCCCAGCATTTT
.,TRBV7-9,TRBD2,TRBJ2-5,CASSSPGGRPRKETQYF,TGTGCCAGCAGCTCACCAGGCGGGAGACCTCGTAAAGAGACCCAGTACTTC
.,TRBV29-1,TRBD2,TRBJ2-3,CSVEGAGGEDTQYF,TGCAGCGTTGAAGGAGCGGGGGGCGAAGATACGCAGTATTTT
.,TRBV7-8,.,TRBJ2-7,CASSSPKTGESSYEQYF,TGTGCCAGCAGCTCACCAAAGACAGGTGAGAGCTCCTACGAGCAGTACTTC
once,TRBV19,.,TRBJ2-7,CASSRGNHEQYF,TGTGCCAGTAGTAGAGGGAACCACGAGCAGTACTTC
.,TRBV18,TRBD2,TRBJ2-1,CASSPTSGGYNEQFF,TGTGCCAGCTCACCGACTAGCGGGGGCTACAATGAGCAGTTCTTC
.,TRBV13,.,TRBJ2-5,CASSRKGGGEETQYF,TGTGCCAGCAGTCGCAAGGGGGGGGGCGAGGAGACCCAGTACTTC
.,TRBV19,.,TRBJ2-7,CASSMGAQGTYEQYF,TGTGCCAGTAGTATGGGAGCGCAAGGAACCTACGAGCAGTACTTC
.,TRBV6-6,.,TRBJ1-5,CASSGEGKPQHF,TGTGCCAGCTCCGGGGAGGGCAAGCCCCAGCATTTT
.,TRBV9,.,TRBJ1-1,CASSVAGGGEAFF,TGTGCCAGCAGCGTAGCGGGTGGTGGTGAAGCTTTCTTT
.,TRBV19,TRBD1,TRBJ1-1,CASSLQGMNTEAFF,TGTGCCAGTAGCCTACAGGGGATGAACACTGAAGCTTTCTTT
.,TRBV7-9,.,TRBJ2-5,CASSFFLGETQYF,TGTGCCAGCAGCTTCTTCCTCGGGGAGACCCAGTACTTC
.,TRBV29-1,TRBD2,TRBJ2-1,CSVVGTSGRVSYNEQFF,TGCAGCGTTGTAGGGACTAGCGGGAGGGTCTCCTACAATGAGCAGTTCTTC
.,TRBV6-1,.,TRBJ1-2,CASRPWPGDGYTF,TGTGCCAGCAGGCCATGGCCAGGGGATGGCTACACCTTC
.,TRBV27,TRBD2,TRBJ2-1,CASSLEYLAGSHNEQFF,TGTGCCAGCAGTTTAGAGTACCTAGCGGGGTCTCACAATGAGCAGTTCTTC
few,TRBV5-1,TRBD1,TRBJ2-5,CASSLAPTGGETQYF,TGCGCCAGCAGCTTGGCCCCGACAGGGGGAGAGACCCAGTACTTC
.,TRBV7-2,TRBD2,TRBJ2-3,CASSWGTSGGTDTQYF,TGTGCCAGCAGCTGGGGGACTAGCGGGGGCACAGATACGCAGTATTTT
.,TRBV4-3,TRBD1,TRBJ1-5,CASSQGTGVQPQHF,TGCGCCAGCAGCCAAGGGACAGGGGTTCAGCCCCAGCATTTT
.,TRBV5-6,.,TRBJ2-5,CASSLLGETQYF,TGTGCCAGCAGCTTGCTCGGAGAGACCCAGTACTTC